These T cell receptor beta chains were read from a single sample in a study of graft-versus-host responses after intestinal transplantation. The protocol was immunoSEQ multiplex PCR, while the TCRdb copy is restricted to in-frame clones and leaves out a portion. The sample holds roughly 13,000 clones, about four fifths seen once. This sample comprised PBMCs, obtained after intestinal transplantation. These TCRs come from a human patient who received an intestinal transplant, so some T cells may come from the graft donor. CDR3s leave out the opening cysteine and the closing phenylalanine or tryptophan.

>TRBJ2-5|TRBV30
AWNRIPSETQY
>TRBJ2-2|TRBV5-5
ASSSAPSTTSRRRAGELF
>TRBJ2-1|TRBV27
ASSPGVAGRNEQF
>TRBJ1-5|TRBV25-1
ASTGGYSNQPQH
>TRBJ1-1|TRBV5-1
ASSLVGAQGAF
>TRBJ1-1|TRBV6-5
ASRDPPPSEAF
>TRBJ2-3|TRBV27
ASSSRTLRSTDTQY
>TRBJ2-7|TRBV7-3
ASSVGSIQGAEQY
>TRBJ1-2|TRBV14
ASSGQGSGYGYT
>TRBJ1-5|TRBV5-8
ASRLDTLSNQPQH
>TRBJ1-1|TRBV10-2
ASSEGLPTGGWDTEAF
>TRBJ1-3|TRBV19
ASKVQSSGNTIY
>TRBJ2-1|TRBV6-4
ASSDESSGGASGVEQF
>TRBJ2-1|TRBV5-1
ASSWDSSYNEQF
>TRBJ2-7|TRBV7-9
ASSLDGGHPPYEQY
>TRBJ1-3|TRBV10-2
ASSEVDTIY
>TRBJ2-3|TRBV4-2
ASSQNFFLAISTDTQY
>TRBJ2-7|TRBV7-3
ASSPGFSYEQY
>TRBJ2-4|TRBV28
ASSIGRAKNIQY
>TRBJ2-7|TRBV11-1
ASSLELAGLYEQY
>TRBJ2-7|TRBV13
ASSHRLAGGREQY
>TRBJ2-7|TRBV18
ASSPEGLAGGGYEQY
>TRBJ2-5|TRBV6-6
ASRPTSGRGETQY
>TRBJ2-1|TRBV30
AWSEQGNGEQF
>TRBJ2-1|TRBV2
ASSEGTGPLNEQF
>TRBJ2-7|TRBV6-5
ASRMLGRGLGEQY
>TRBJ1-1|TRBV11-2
ASSLEGARNTEAF
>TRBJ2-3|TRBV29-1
SVDPRDSPWGTDTQY
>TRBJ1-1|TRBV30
AWSVGTQLGAF
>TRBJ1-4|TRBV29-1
SVAGEWGEKLF
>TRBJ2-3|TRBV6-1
ASSGLAGADTQY
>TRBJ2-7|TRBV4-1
ASSQDLQGAREQY
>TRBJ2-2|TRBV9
ASRGRGPANTGELF